Following are 20 T cell receptor beta chains from one sample sequenced in a study of cytomegalovirus exposure and HLA in healthy donors. A multiplex PCR was run with 60 Vbeta primers and 13 Jbeta primers. The method was immunoSEQ multiplex PCR; TCRdb's version includes in-frame clones alone and lacks a portion of them. The table shows 180,000 or so clones, with about 69% occurring only once. The sample comprised PBMCs. Source of these receptors: a human donor in good health.

The chain joins TRBV6-5 to TRBJ1-2; 8 bases line up with TRBD1. The V gene's germline CDR1 is MNHEY and CDR2 SVGAGI. This CDR3 contains 12 residues. V gave up 8 bases and J gave up 7 bases; unmatched junction bases: 6. As DNA, the CDR3 is TGTGCCAGCTTCAGGGGGCTTGGTGGCTACACCTTC. Translated, it gives CASFRGLGGYTF.

As to this clone: An end of the junction differs from the germline gene, which may be a read error. The J gene is TRBJ2-2, the V gene TRBV19; 11 nucleotides agree with TRBD2. In germline, CDR1 is LNHDA, CDR2 SQIVND (reference sequence). The CDR3 has 16 residues. Here the CDR3 reads CASSTRLAGNAGELFF. The CDR3 bases are TGTGCCAGTAGTACCCGACTAGCGGGGAACGCCGGGGAGCTGTTTTTT.

J is TRBJ1-2 and V is TRBV6-5; D gene ambiguous. This CDR3 spans 13 amino acids. Trimming pared 6 bases from V and 4 bases from J, leaving 12 bases between. CDR1 and CDR2 from the germline V gene are MNHEY and SVGAGI. The CDR3 loop is CASREFPAYGYTF. The CDR3 bases are TGTGCCAGCAGGGAGTTTCCTGCCTATGGCTACACCTTC.

J is TRBJ1-6 and V is TRBV6-1; 9 bases align to TRBD1. The V gene's germline CDR1 is MNHNS and CDR2 SASEGT. Trimming removed 2 bases from V and 10 bases from J; junction bases left unmatched: 3. The CDR3 sequence is 14 residues long. Here the CDR3 reads CASSERTGESPLHF. In DNA form, the CDR3 reads TGTGCCAGCAGTGAAAGGACAGGGGAATCACCCCTCCACTTT.

The chain employs TRBV28 and TRBJ1-2, with 7 positions matching TRBD1. After removal of 6 bases from V and 0 bases from J, the junction contained 4 bases not matched to a gene. CDR1 MDHEN and CDR2 SYDVKM come from the germline V gene. The CDR3 runs to 14 residues. The CDR3 DNA reads as TGTGCCAGCAGATACGGGACAGCTAACTATGGCTACACCTTC. This translates into CASRYGTANYGYTF.

The chain employs TRBV6-5 and TRBJ2-7, with 7 positions matching TRBD1. The CDR3 consists of 13 residues. Germline V gene sequence: CDR1 MNHEY, CDR2 SVGAGI. V shed 6 bases, J shed 5 bases, and the junction held 7 bases outside the gene matches. CDR3 protein: CASRATGADEQYF. The CDR3 DNA reads as TGTGCCAGCAGAGCCACAGGGGCCGACGAGCAGTACTTC.

The chain links TRBV7-9 to TRBJ2-4; 10 bases are shared with TRBD1. Germline CDR1 and CDR2: SEHNR and FQNEAQ (reference sequence). V lost 1 base and J lost 5; bases outside the gene matches: 2. This CDR3 spans 15 amino acids. The CDR3 sequence is CASSLEGQGQNIQYF. The CDR3 DNA reads TGTGCCAGCAGCTTAGAGGGACAGGGGCAAAACATTCAGTACTTC. The full variable domain, its missing parts supplied by reference TRBV7-9 and TRBJ2-4, is DTGVSQNPRHKITKRGQNVTFRCDPISEHNRLYWYRQTLGQGPEFLTYFQNEAQLEKSRLLSDRFSAERPKGSFSTLEIQRTEQGDSAMYLCASSLEGQGQNIQYFGAGTRLSVL.

This clone was observed a few times. The CDR3 is CASSEAVSQGSYEQYF. The CDR3 DNA is TGTGCCAGCAGTGAGGCAGTATCTCAGGGATCCTACGAGCAGTACTTC. The genes are TRBV6-1 and TRBJ2-7; a weak D match, TRBD1 (5 bases). Trimming removed 3 bases at V and 1 base at J, with 16 bases between. The CDR3 is 16 amino acids. Germline CDR1 MNHNS, CDR2 SASEGT.

CDR3 bases: TGTGCCAGCTCACGGGACTGGGGGGAGACCCAGTACTTC. This codes for CASSRDWGETQYF. This chain uses TRBV18 with TRBJ2-5; D may be TRBD2 (6 bases). The CDR3 has 13 residues. Trimming left V 4 bases short and J 5 bases short, with 11 bases between. The germline gives CDR1 KGHSH, CDR2 LQKENI.

To note about this clone: The same CDR3 can be traced to other DNA sequences in this sample. The rearrangement joins TRBV18 to TRBJ1-2, with 7 bases lining up with TRBD1. Germline V gives CDR1 KGHSH, CDR2 LQKENI. The CDR3 is 13 amino acids. Germline trimming cut 3 bases from V and 4 bases from J; bases unmatched to any gene: 2. CDR3 loop: CASSPAGGYGYTF. CDR3 coding DNA: TGTGCCAGCTCACCGGCAGGGGGCTATGGCTACACCTTC.

Here the CDR3 DNA reads TGTGCCAGCAGCCCCGGGAACACCGGGGAGCTGTTTTTT. As protein: CASSPGNTGELFF. The chain is built from TRBV5-4 and TRBJ2-2; D is unresolved. V lost 4 bases to trimming and J lost 1 base, with 5 bases between them. CDR1 is SGHNT, CDR2 YYREEE, per germline (reference sequence). CDR3 size: 13 residues.

This sequence joins TRBV9 and TRBJ2-3, with TRBD1 as a possible D gene (6 bases). The V gene lost 4 bases and the J gene lost 4 bases, with 16 bases spanning the gap. The CDR3 contains 15 residues. CDR1 and CDR2 from the germline V gene are SGDLS and YYNGEE. CDR3 sequence (DNA): TGTGCCAGCAGCCCCAGTCCCAGGGGACCAGATACGCAGTATTTT. The encoded protein is CASSPSPRGPDTQYF.

The chain couples TRBV27 to TRBJ1-6, with D tentatively TRBD1 (6 bases). V was clipped by 5 bases and J by 9 bases, with 14 bases between them. CDR3 length: 14 amino acids. CDR1 is MNHEY, CDR2 SMNVEV, per germline (reference sequence). The CDR3 region is CASSPRGFSSPLHF. For the CDR3, the DNA is TGTGCCAGCAGTCCGAGGGGGTTCAGTTCACCCCTCCACTTT.

This chain uses TRBV2 with TRBJ1-4, with D perhaps TRBD1 (5 bases). The V and J ends lost 5 bases and 0 bases respectively, with 13 bases between them. The CDR3 is 16 residues long. From germline, CDR1 is SNHLY and CDR2 FYNNEI. The CDR3 DNA follows: TGTGCCAGCAGTCCGGGACTCATTGCAACTAATGAAAAACTGTTTTTT. This gives the protein CASSPGLIATNEKLFF. The variable domain in full, completed from reference TRBV2 and TRBJ1-4, reads EPEVTQTPSHQVTQMGQEVILRCVPISNHLYFYWYRQILGQKVEFLVSFYNNEISEKSEIFDDQFSVERPDGSNFTLKIRSTKLEDSAMYFCASSPGLIATNEKLFFGSGTQLSVL.

Details on this clone: At one end the junction does not follow the germline gene, possibly because of a read error. Other nucleotide sequences from this sample produce the same CDR3. The V gene is TRBV19, the J gene TRBJ1-5, with 9 nucleotides matching TRBD1. There are 14 residues in the CDR3. Germline V CDR1 and CDR2: LNHDA, SQIVND (reference sequence). The CDR3 nucleotides are TGCGCCAGTAGTCTAGTTACAGGGGGCGCGCCCCAGCATTTT. It translates to CASSLVTGGAPQHF.

J is TRBJ1-3 and V is TRBV6-5, with D possibly being TRBD1 (5 bases). Germline CDR1 is MNHEY and CDR2 is SVGAGI. Trimming removed 6 bases from V and 0 bases from J, with 9 bases in between. This CDR3 spans 14 amino acids. The CDR3 loop reads CASSQGASGNTIYF. CDR3 DNA sequence: TGTGCCAGCAGCCAGGGTGCCTCTGGAAACACCATATATTTT.

The chain links TRBV7-9 to TRBJ1-1, with D possibly being TRBD1 (6 bases). CDR3 length: 15 residues. Germline values: CDR1 SEHNR, CDR2 FQNEAQ (reference sequence). V was trimmed by 4 bases and J by 7 bases, leaving 19 bases between them. The CDR3, as DNA: TGTGCCAGCAGCTCTGAACAGGGTTCGGGGTTTGAAGCTTTCTTT. It encodes CASSSEQGSGFEAFF.

J is TRBJ2-7 and V is TRBV6-1, with 8 nucleotides matching TRBD1. V lost 6 bases, J lost 4 bases, and 8 bases stayed unmatched. The CDR3 totals 14 residues. The germline CDR1 and CDR2 sequences are MNHNS and SASEGT. CDR3 sequence reads: CASSEWDRRYEQYF. CDR3 DNA sequence: TGTGCCAGCAGCGAGTGGGACAGGAGATACGAGCAGTACTTC.

The rearrangement links TRBV4-1 to TRBJ1-3, with 9 bases that match TRBD1. This CDR3 is 16 amino acids long. CDR1 is MGHRA, CDR2 YSYEKL, per germline. J gave up 4 bases and V 0 bases, and 4 bases lay outside the gene matches. The CDR3 spells CASSQEGTGFGNTIYF. CDR3 DNA: TGCGCCAGCAGCCAAGAGGGGACAGGGTTCGGAAACACCATATATTTT.

The genes are TRBV7-2 and TRBJ2-2; 8 nucleotides agree with TRBD2. The CDR3 has 15 residues. Per the germline V gene, CDR1 is SGHTA and CDR2 is FQGNSA. The J segment lost 4 bases and the V segment lost 1 base, leaving 2 bases of the junction unmatched. Here the CDR3 DNA reads TGTGCCAGCAGCTTAGTCACTAGCGGCACCGGGGAGCTGTTTTTT. Translation: CASSLVTSGTGELFF.